These T cell receptor beta chains were read from a single sample in a study of Ad26.COV2.S vaccination and SARS-CoV-2 variants. Profiled with immunoSEQ multiplex PCR; TCRdb holds only in-frame clones, not every one. The sample comprises some 390,000 clones, about 88% of which are singletons, and under 2% rests with the top ten. The input for sequencing was peripheral blood, taken in a trial of Ad26.COV2.S vaccine versus placebo. The origin of the receptors is a person aged 18-65 years who received the Ad26.COV2.S COVID-19 vaccine or a placebo. CDR3s include the opening cysteine and the closing phenylalanine or tryptophan. The order of the fields is V gene, J gene, CDR3 length, clone size, D gene, CDR3 DNA, CDR3 protein. D genes are given only for firm matches. Some rows have no size entry. The others give once, few or many, or a class for an expanded clone.

v_gene: TRBV4-2
j_gene: TRBJ2-7
len: 16
abundance: .
d_gene: TRBD2
CDR3nt: TGTGCCAGCAGCCAAGAGGCCACTAGCGGGATGGACGAGCAGTACTTC
CDR3aa: CASSQEATSGMDEQYF

v_gene: TRBV12-5
j_gene: TRBJ2-1
len: 15
abundance: once
d_gene: TRBD1
CDR3nt: TGTGCTAGTGGTTCCGGACAGGGGGGTACGTATGAGCAGTTCTTC
CDR3aa: CASGSGQGGTYEQFF

v_gene: TRBV24-1
j_gene: TRBJ2-1
len: 17
abundance: many
d_gene: TRBD2
CDR3nt: TGTGCCACCAGTGATGGGACTAGCGGGAGATCCTACAATGAGCAGTTCTTC
CDR3aa: CATSDGTSGRSYNEQFF

v_gene: TRBV19
j_gene: TRBJ2-7
len: 12
abundance: .
d_gene: .
CDR3nt: TGTGCCAGTAGCGTCTGGGGCTACGAGCAGTACTTC
CDR3aa: CASSVWGYEQYF

v_gene: TRBV28
j_gene: TRBJ1-5
len: 16
abundance: few
d_gene: .
CDR3nt: TGTGCCAGCACTCCCCTGGGTCGGACTAGCAATCAGCCCCAGCATTTT
CDR3aa: CASTPLGRTSNQPQHF

v_gene: TRBV18
j_gene: TRBJ2-2
len: 18
abundance: once
d_gene: .
CDR3nt: TGTGCCAGCTCACCACGTCCTACAGGGACCGCGAACACCGGGGAGCTGTTTTTT
CDR3aa: CASSPRPTGTANTGELFF

v_gene: TRBV7-9
j_gene: TRBJ2-5
len: 17
abundance: .
d_gene: TRBD2
CDR3nt: TGTGCCAGCAGCTTAACCTCTCCGGGGGGGAGGGCAGAGACCCAGTACTTC
CDR3aa: CASSLTSPGGRAETQYF

v_gene: TRBV28
j_gene: TRBJ1-2
len: 13
abundance: once
d_gene: .
CDR3nt: TGTGCCAGCAGTTTTTTGGGGCGGCGGGGCTACACCTTC
CDR3aa: CASSFLGRRGYTF

v_gene: TRBV9
j_gene: TRBJ2-7
len: 15
abundance: .
d_gene: .
CDR3nt: TGTGCCAGCAGCCCTGGGGGCCAGGGCGGCGGCAAGCAGTACTTC
CDR3aa: CASSPGGQGGGKQYF

v_gene: TRBV28
j_gene: TRBJ1-6
len: 12
abundance: .
d_gene: .
CDR3nt: TGTGCCAGCACGAAGGGGAATTCACCCCTCCACTTT
CDR3aa: CASTKGNSPLHF

v_gene: TRBV7-6
j_gene: TRBJ2-7
len: 15
abundance: .
d_gene: .
CDR3nt: TGTGCCAGCAGCCAACAGGGAGGGTGGACGAGGGAGCAGTACTTC
CDR3aa: CASSQQGGWTREQYF

v_gene: TRBV7-9
j_gene: TRBJ1-1
len: 14
abundance: once
d_gene: .
CDR3nt: TGTGCCAGCAGCTTAGCGTGGGGGAACACTGAAGCTTTCTTT
CDR3aa: CASSLAWGNTEAFF

v_gene: TRBV11-3
j_gene: TRBJ2-2
len: 15
abundance: once
d_gene: TRBD2
CDR3nt: TGTGCCAGCAGCTTAGACGGGACTAGGACCGGGGAGCTGTTTTTT
CDR3aa: CASSLDGTRTGELFF

v_gene: TRBV6-5
j_gene: TRBJ1-3
len: 14
abundance: .
d_gene: .
CDR3nt: TGTGCCAGCAGAGCGGGACCGCCTGGAAACACCATATATTTT
CDR3aa: CASRAGPPGNTIYF

v_gene: TRBV19
j_gene: TRBJ2-1
len: 15
abundance: once
d_gene: TRBD2
CDR3nt: TGTGCCAGTAGTACCTCTAGCGGGAGATACAATGAGCAGTTCTTC
CDR3aa: CASSTSSGRYNEQFF

v_gene: TRBV28
j_gene: TRBJ1-2
len: 14
abundance: once
d_gene: .
CDR3nt: TGTGCCAGCACCCCAAATCAAAGAGTAAATGGCTACACCTTC
CDR3aa: CASTPNQRVNGYTF

v_gene: TRBV11-1
j_gene: TRBJ1-1
len: 16
abundance: once
d_gene: .
CDR3nt: TGTGCCAGCAGCTTAGCAGGCGCCTCGATGAGCACTGAAGCTTTCTTT
CDR3aa: CASSLAGASMSTEAFF

v_gene: TRBV6-6
j_gene: TRBJ1-1
len: 14
abundance: .
d_gene: .
CDR3nt: TGTGCCAGCAGTTACTCGGAACAGGACACTGAAGCTTTCTTT
CDR3aa: CASSYSEQDTEAFF

v_gene: TRBV24-1
j_gene: TRBJ2-5
len: 13
abundance: .
d_gene: .
CDR3nt: TGTGCCACCAGTGGGCCCACGGGGGAGACCCAGTACTTC
CDR3aa: CATSGPTGETQYF

v_gene: TRBV5-1
j_gene: TRBJ2-2
len: 14
abundance: .
d_gene: .
CDR3nt: TGCGCCAGCAGCCTCGATAGGGCCACCGGGGAGCTGTTTTTT
CDR3aa: CASSLDRATGELFF

v_gene: TRBV28
j_gene: TRBJ1-4
len: 13
abundance: once
d_gene: .
CDR3nt: TGTGCCAGCAGTTTAGGACATTTTGAAAAACTGTTTTTT
CDR3aa: CASSLGHFEKLFF

v_gene: TRBV11-2
j_gene: TRBJ2-5
len: 16
abundance: .
d_gene: TRBD1
CDR3nt: TGTGCCAGCAGCTTAGGATCCGGGACAGAGCAAGAGACCCAGTACTTC
CDR3aa: CASSLGSGTEQETQYF

v_gene: TRBV18
j_gene: TRBJ2-1
len: 18
abundance: .
d_gene: TRBD2
CDR3nt: TGTGCCAGCTCCACATCCCCACTAGCGGGAGGTCTAGCGGATGAGCAGTTCTTC
CDR3aa: CASSTSPLAGGLADEQFF

v_gene: TRBV28
j_gene: TRBJ1-4
len: 16
abundance: .
d_gene: TRBD1
CDR3nt: TGTGCCAGCACAAGAGACAGGGTTGCAACTAATGAAAAACTGTTTTTT
CDR3aa: CASTRDRVATNEKLFF

v_gene: TRBV3-1/TRBV3-2
j_gene: TRBJ2-1
len: 13
abundance: .
d_gene: .
CDR3nt: TGTGCCAGCAGCCAAGATCGGAACAATGAGCAGTTCTTC
CDR3aa: CASSQDRNNEQFF

v_gene: TRBV28
j_gene: TRBJ1-4
len: 14
abundance: .
d_gene: .
CDR3nt: TGTGCCAGCAACTCAGTTCGGTCCCGCGGAAAACTGTTTTTT
CDR3aa: CASNSVRSRGKLFF

v_gene: TRBV28
j_gene: TRBJ2-7
len: 13
abundance: few
d_gene: TRBD1
CDR3nt: TGTGCCAGCAGTTCGGGACAGATCGACGAGCAGTACTTC
CDR3aa: CASSSGQIDEQYF

v_gene: TRBV19
j_gene: TRBJ1-5
len: 15
abundance: once
d_gene: TRBD1
CDR3nt: TGTGCCAGTAGTATCGGGGACAGGATCAATCAGCCCCAGCATTTT
CDR3aa: CASSIGDRINQPQHF

v_gene: TRBV5-1
j_gene: TRBJ1-1
len: 16
abundance: once
d_gene: .
CDR3nt: TGCGCCAGCAGCGCGAGGGGACGGGGGCTGGATGGTGAAGCTTTCTTT
CDR3aa: CASSARGRGLDGEAFF

v_gene: TRBV5-1
j_gene: TRBJ2-4
len: 18
abundance: once
d_gene: .
CDR3nt: TGCGCCAGCAGCCCCACTTACTGGACGGCTCTAGCCAAAAACATTCAGTACTTC
CDR3aa: CASSPTYWTALAKNIQYF

v_gene: TRBV15
j_gene: TRBJ2-5
len: 14
abundance: .
d_gene: .
CDR3nt: TGTGCCACCAGCAGGTCAGGGGAGGTAGAGACCCAGTACTTC
CDR3aa: CATSRSGEVETQYF

v_gene: TRBV7-3
j_gene: TRBJ2-1
len: 18
abundance: .
d_gene: .
CDR3nt: TGTGCCAGCAGCTACACCTGGGGCCTAAAGGCCTCCTACAATGAGCAGTTCTTC
CDR3aa: CASSYTWGLKASYNEQFF

v_gene: TRBV12-3/TRBV12-4
j_gene: TRBJ1-2
len: 12
abundance: .
d_gene: .
CDR3nt: TGTGCCAGCAGTTTCCAAAACTATGGCTACACCTTC
CDR3aa: CASSFQNYGYTF

v_gene: TRBV11-2
j_gene: TRBJ2-1
len: 15
abundance: .
d_gene: TRBD1
CDR3nt: TGTGCCAGCAGCTCGGACAGGGTGGGGAACAATGAGCAGTTCTTC
CDR3aa: CASSSDRVGNNEQFF

v_gene: TRBV4-1
j_gene: TRBJ2-1
len: 13
abundance: .
d_gene: .
CDR3nt: TGCGCCAGCAGCCTCCTGGTCGGGCATGAGCAGTTCTTC
CDR3aa: CASSLLVGHEQFF

v_gene: TRBV5-4
j_gene: TRBJ2-5
len: 14
abundance: .
d_gene: TRBD1
CDR3nt: TGTGCCAGCAGCGTACAGGGGGGTCGAGAGACCCAGTACTTC
CDR3aa: CASSVQGGRETQYF

v_gene: TRBV19
j_gene: TRBJ1-2
len: 14
abundance: .
d_gene: .
CDR3nt: TGTGCCAGTAGTATTCAAAGACAAGACTATGGCTACACCTTC
CDR3aa: CASSIQRQDYGYTF

v_gene: TRBV18
j_gene: TRBJ1-2
len: 12
abundance: .
d_gene: .
CDR3nt: TGTGCCAGCTCACCTCCCGTTGGGTACTACACCTTC
CDR3aa: CASSPPVGYYTF

v_gene: TRBV28
j_gene: TRBJ2-1
len: 14
abundance: .
d_gene: .
CDR3nt: TGTGCCAGCAGTTTACCGACGGCGGGTCTCTTCCGGTTCTTC
CDR3aa: CASSLPTAGLFRFF

v_gene: TRBV7-9
j_gene: TRBJ2-2
len: 16
abundance: .
d_gene: .
CDR3nt: TGTGCCAGCAGCCCCTATAGATCCCCCGACCCCGGGGAGCTGTTTTTT
CDR3aa: CASSPYRSPDPGELFF

v_gene: TRBV10-3
j_gene: TRBJ2-2
len: 14
abundance: .
d_gene: TRBD1
CDR3nt: TGTGCCAGCCACCGGGACAGGGCCACCGGGGAGCTGTTTTTT
CDR3aa: CASHRDRATGELFF

v_gene: TRBV27
j_gene: TRBJ1-1
len: 15
abundance: .
d_gene: .
CDR3nt: TGTGCCAGCAGTTTATCGTCCGGGACTAACACTGAAGCTTTCTTT
CDR3aa: CASSLSSGTNTEAFF

v_gene: TRBV5-1
j_gene: TRBJ2-2
len: 13
abundance: .
d_gene: TRBD1
CDR3nt: TGCGCCAGCAGCGGACAGGGGGCCGGGGAGCTGTTTTTT
CDR3aa: CASSGQGAGELFF

v_gene: TRBV19
j_gene: TRBJ1-1
len: 13
abundance: .
d_gene: TRBD1
CDR3nt: TGTGCCAGTAGTACGAGGACAGGGGGTGAAGCTTTCTTT
CDR3aa: CASSTRTGGEAFF

v_gene: TRBV4-1
j_gene: TRBJ2-7
len: 15
abundance: .
d_gene: TRBD2
CDR3nt: TGCGCCAGCAGCCAGTTGGGACTAGCGGCCTACGAGCAGTACTTC
CDR3aa: CASSQLGLAAYEQYF

v_gene: TRBV6-2/TRBV6-3
j_gene: TRBJ2-6
len: 15
abundance: .
d_gene: .
CDR3nt: TGTGCCAGCAGTCTTTCTGATTCTGGGGCCAACGTCCTGACTTTC
CDR3aa: CASSLSDSGANVLTF

v_gene: TRBV7-9
j_gene: TRBJ2-1
len: 19
abundance: .
d_gene: TRBD2
CDR3nt: TGTGCCAGCAGCTTATGGAGGGGACTAGCGGGAGTCGCCTACAATGAGCAGTTCTTC
CDR3aa: CASSLWRGLAGVAYNEQFF

v_gene: TRBV13
j_gene: TRBJ2-7
len: 14
abundance: .
d_gene: TRBD1
CDR3nt: TGTGCCAGCAGCTCGGGACAGGGGACCTACGAGCAGTACTTC
CDR3aa: CASSSGQGTYEQYF

v_gene: TRBV2
j_gene: TRBJ2-2
len: 15
abundance: once
d_gene: .
CDR3nt: TGTGCCAGCAGCCGATCGGGGGCGAACACCGGGGAGCTGTTTTTT
CDR3aa: CASSRSGANTGELFF

v_gene: TRBV28
j_gene: TRBJ2-7
len: 15
abundance: .
d_gene: TRBD1
CDR3nt: TGTGCCAGCAGTTTTCTTAGGACAGGCCCCTACGAGCAGTACTTC
CDR3aa: CASSFLRTGPYEQYF

v_gene: TRBV27
j_gene: TRBJ1-6
len: 16
abundance: .
d_gene: .
CDR3nt: TGTGCCAGCAGTTTATCGGGTATAGATTTCGGTTCACCCCTCCACTTT
CDR3aa: CASSLSGIDFGSPLHF

v_gene: TRBV7-8
j_gene: TRBJ1-2
len: 15
abundance: once
d_gene: .
CDR3nt: TGTGCCAGCAGCTTAGGGACAGCTTCCCCCTATGGCTACACCTTC
CDR3aa: CASSLGTASPYGYTF

v_gene: TRBV2
j_gene: TRBJ2-5
len: 15
abundance: .
d_gene: .
CDR3nt: TGTGCCAGCAGTGAAGCGCTTCGGGGCGGGGGCGACCAGTACTTC
CDR3aa: CASSEALRGGGDQYF

v_gene: TRBV5-1
j_gene: TRBJ2-2
len: 13
abundance: .
d_gene: TRBD1
CDR3nt: TGCGCCAGCAGAGGACAGGGCACCGGGGAGCTGTTTTTT
CDR3aa: CASRGQGTGELFF

v_gene: TRBV27
j_gene: TRBJ1-2
len: 14
abundance: .
d_gene: TRBD1
CDR3nt: TGTGCCAGCAGTTTGAGGGGGCCGCACTATGGCTACACCTTC
CDR3aa: CASSLRGPHYGYTF

v_gene: TRBV5-5
j_gene: TRBJ1-5
len: 15
abundance: .
d_gene: TRBD1
CDR3nt: TGTGCCAGCAGCACAGGGGGTGAGGGAGGGCAGCCCCAGCATTTT
CDR3aa: CASSTGGEGGQPQHF

v_gene: TRBV28
j_gene: TRBJ2-2
len: 15
abundance: .
d_gene: TRBD2
CDR3nt: TGTGCCAGCAGTCGGACTAGCGGCCTCACCGGGGAGCTGTTTTTT
CDR3aa: CASSRTSGLTGELFF

v_gene: TRBV2
j_gene: TRBJ2-1
len: 16
abundance: .
d_gene: .
CDR3nt: TGTGCCAGCAGTGAAACTGGGATTGGGAGTGGGAATGAGCAGTTCTTC
CDR3aa: CASSETGIGSGNEQFF

v_gene: TRBV30
j_gene: TRBJ1-1
len: 12
abundance: .
d_gene: .
CDR3nt: TGTGCCCACAGGACACTTAACACTGAAGCTTTCTTT
CDR3aa: CAHRTLNTEAFF